These T cell receptor beta chains were read from a single sample in a study of blood T cell repertoires in COVID-19. Sequencing used immunoSEQ multiplex PCR; TCRdb keeps in-frame clones, though not all of them. The sample yields 150,000 to 200,000 clones, around 82% seen once. Sequenced sample: PBMCs or T cells enriched from blood (not recorded which). These receptors all stem from a woman aged 45-65 years with acute COVID-19. Both conserved end residues are trimmed from each CDR3. Fields, in order: clone size, J gene, V gene, CDR3 protein. Not every row has a clone size; where given, it reads once, few, many or a size class.

clone size: few
J gene: TRBJ2-2
V gene: TRBV28
CDR3 protein: ASSLLAGTGELF

clone size: -
J gene: TRBJ1-1
V gene: TRBV3-1/TRBV3-2
CDR3 protein: ASRRTGLNTEAF

clone size: -
J gene: TRBJ1-5
V gene: TRBV7-9
CDR3 protein: ASSLGTGEQPQH

clone size: -
J gene: TRBJ1-6
V gene: TRBV27
CDR3 protein: ASSLDRVVSPLH

clone size: -
J gene: TRBJ1-2
V gene: TRBV11-2
CDR3 protein: ASSLQGDGYT

clone size: -
J gene: TRBJ2-1
V gene: TRBV4-1
CDR3 protein: ASSQGAPNEQF

clone size: -
J gene: TRBJ2-1
V gene: TRBV7-2
CDR3 protein: ASSLRRQGVNNEQF

clone size: once
J gene: TRBJ1-2
V gene: TRBV16
CDR3 protein: ASSPTGPGYT

clone size: -
J gene: TRBJ2-2
V gene: TRBV28
CDR3 protein: ASRLAGDHGELF

clone size: -
J gene: TRBJ2-5
V gene: TRBV11-2
CDR3 protein: ASSSLGVERQETQY

clone size: -
J gene: TRBJ2-5
V gene: TRBV5-3
CDR3 protein: ARSLTTRVETQY

clone size: -
J gene: TRBJ2-2
V gene: TRBV5-1
CDR3 protein: ASRLNPGSISTGELF

clone size: -
J gene: TRBJ1-2
V gene: TRBV7-9
CDR3 protein: ASSLAPGTGDGYT

clone size: -
J gene: TRBJ2-3
V gene: TRBV3-1/TRBV3-2
CDR3 protein: ASSPVSKRGTDTQY

clone size: -
J gene: TRBJ2-1
V gene: TRBV14
CDR3 protein: ASSQGRGLAGGPGNEQF

clone size: -
J gene: TRBJ2-5
V gene: TRBV2
CDR3 protein: ASTRARGQETQY

clone size: -
J gene: TRBJ2-6
V gene: TRBV5-4
CDR3 protein: ASSLVPPRQGTAGANVLT

clone size: -
J gene: TRBJ1-1
V gene: TRBV12-3/TRBV12-4
CDR3 protein: ASRGGAEAF

clone size: -
J gene: TRBJ2-3
V gene: TRBV19
CDR3 protein: ASTGGTYTQY

clone size: -
J gene: TRBJ2-2
V gene: TRBV28
CDR3 protein: ASRKGLAGPGELF

clone size: -
J gene: TRBJ1-5
V gene: TRBV27
CDR3 protein: ASSLRVDQPQH

clone size: once
J gene: TRBJ2-1
V gene: TRBV12-5
CDR3 protein: ASGLGQSSYNEQF

clone size: -
J gene: TRBJ2-1
V gene: TRBV9
CDR3 protein: ASSVSSGGLKYNEQF

clone size: once
J gene: TRBJ2-1
V gene: TRBV7-6
CDR3 protein: ASSLRGGGLYNEQF

clone size: -
J gene: TRBJ2-3
V gene: TRBV9
CDR3 protein: ASSVAGHTTDTQY

clone size: -
J gene: TRBJ2-1
V gene: TRBV19
CDR3 protein: ASSIGWRGKTYNEQF

clone size: -
J gene: TRBJ2-1
V gene: TRBV7-8
CDR3 protein: ASTPAGHLSQF

clone size: -
J gene: TRBJ2-1
V gene: TRBV9
CDR3 protein: ASSLRGVDEQF

clone size: -
J gene: TRBJ1-6
V gene: TRBV27
CDR3 protein: ASGRQGRKSSYNSPLH

clone size: -
J gene: TRBJ2-3
V gene: TRBV14
CDR3 protein: ASSQRTGVTDTQY

clone size: few
J gene: TRBJ2-2
V gene: TRBV24-1
CDR3 protein: ATSDFYRAGELF

clone size: few
J gene: TRBJ1-4
V gene: TRBV5-1
CDR3 protein: ASKGQSNEKLF

clone size: -
J gene: TRBJ2-2
V gene: TRBV6-5
CDR3 protein: ASSYGEAGELF

clone size: -
J gene: TRBJ1-1
V gene: TRBV4-2
CDR3 protein: ASSPTAPFRNTEAF

clone size: few
J gene: TRBJ1-4
V gene: TRBV11-2
CDR3 protein: ASSLAGANEKLF

clone size: once
J gene: TRBJ1-2
V gene: TRBV5-1
CDR3 protein: ASSLSQGAQGYT

clone size: -
J gene: TRBJ1-4
V gene: TRBV4-2
CDR3 protein: ASSQPTGGIEKLF

clone size: -
J gene: TRBJ2-3
V gene: TRBV3-1/TRBV3-2
CDR3 protein: ASSPSGGVTDTQY

clone size: -
J gene: TRBJ2-6
V gene: TRBV3-1/TRBV3-2
CDR3 protein: ASRNRAGANVLT

clone size: -
J gene: TRBJ1-4
V gene: TRBV5-4
CDR3 protein: ASSSGRTNEKLF

clone size: -
J gene: TRBJ2-3
V gene: TRBV5-1
CDR3 protein: ASSLTGTGVGDTQY

clone size: -
J gene: TRBJ2-2
V gene: TRBV5-1
CDR3 protein: ASSFGQVLNTGELF

clone size: -
J gene: TRBJ1-2
V gene: TRBV28
CDR3 protein: ASSPPSYGYT

clone size: -
J gene: TRBJ2-2
V gene: TRBV5-1
CDR3 protein: ASSLVFGGGFDTGELF

clone size: -
J gene: TRBJ1-6
V gene: TRBV7-9
CDR3 protein: ASSQNRDRGRSYNSPLH

clone size: few
J gene: TRBJ1-3
V gene: TRBV7-2
CDR3 protein: ASSSDNGNTIY

clone size: -
J gene: TRBJ2-2
V gene: TRBV3-1/TRBV3-2
CDR3 protein: ASSPEGASVTGELF

clone size: -
J gene: TRBJ2-3
V gene: TRBV30
CDR3 protein: AWSVGSNGRTDTQY

clone size: once
J gene: TRBJ1-5
V gene: TRBV2
CDR3 protein: ASSGIRAGFSNQPQH

clone size: -
J gene: TRBJ2-3
V gene: TRBV10-3
CDR3 protein: AISEEGGRDTQY

clone size: -
J gene: TRBJ1-6
V gene: TRBV28
CDR3 protein: ASSLSWTGGSPLH